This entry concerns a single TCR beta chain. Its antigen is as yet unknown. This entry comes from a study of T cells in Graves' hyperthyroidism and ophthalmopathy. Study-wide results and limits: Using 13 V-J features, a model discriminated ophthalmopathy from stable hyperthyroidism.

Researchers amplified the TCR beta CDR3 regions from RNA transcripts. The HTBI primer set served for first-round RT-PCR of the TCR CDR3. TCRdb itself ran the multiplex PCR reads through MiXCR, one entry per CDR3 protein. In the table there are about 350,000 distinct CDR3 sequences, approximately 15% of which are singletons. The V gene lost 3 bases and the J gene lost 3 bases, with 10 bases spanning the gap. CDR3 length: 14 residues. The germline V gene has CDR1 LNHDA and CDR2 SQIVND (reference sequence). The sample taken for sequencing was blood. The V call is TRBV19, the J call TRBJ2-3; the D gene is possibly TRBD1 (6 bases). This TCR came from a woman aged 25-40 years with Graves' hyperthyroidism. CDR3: CASSIDRQTDTQYF. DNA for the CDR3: TGTGCCAGTAGTATCGACAGGCAGACAGATACGCAGTATTTT.